A selection of T cell receptor beta chains follows, all from one sample in a study of blood T cell repertoires in COVID-19. The assay was immunoSEQ multiplex PCR, and TCRdb's table has in-frame clones only and misses some. Here the sample spans roughly 230,000 clones, 84% being singletons. Specimen: peripheral blood. These receptor sequences come from a man aged 45-60 years with active or convalescent COVID-19. Each CDR3 is given with its conserved first and last residue. The D gene is left open where the match is weak. Clone sizes are given selectively: once, few, many, or a class where the clone is expanded.

j_call: TRBJ2-2
clone_size: once
v_call: TRBV30
d_call: TRBD1
cdr3_aa: CAWSGDREAGELFF
cdr3_nt: TGTGCCTGGAGTGGGGACAGGGAGGCCGGGGAGCTGTTTTTT

j_call: TRBJ2-1
clone_size: once
v_call: TRBV10-3
d_call: .
cdr3_aa: CAISVESYNEQFF
cdr3_nt: TGTGCCATCAGTGTCGAGTCCTACAATGAGCAGTTCTTC

j_call: TRBJ2-5
clone_size: .
v_call: TRBV5-1
d_call: .
cdr3_aa: CASSPEAGFQETQYF
cdr3_nt: TGCGCCAGCAGCCCCGAGGCGGGATTCCAAGAGACCCAGTACTTC

j_call: TRBJ1-4
clone_size: .
v_call: TRBV7-2
d_call: .
cdr3_aa: CASSPEPNEKLFF
cdr3_nt: TGTGCCAGCAGCCCCGAGCCTAATGAAAAACTGTTTTTT

j_call: TRBJ2-7
clone_size: .
v_call: TRBV24-1
d_call: TRBD2
cdr3_aa: CATSVIAGGLQPQTSYEQYF
cdr3_nt: TGTGCCACCAGTGTGATAGCGGGGGGACTCCAGCCACAAACCTCCTACGAGCAGTACTTC

j_call: TRBJ2-2
clone_size: .
v_call: TRBV11-2
d_call: .
cdr3_aa: CASSLEQGANTGELFF
cdr3_nt: TGTGCCAGCAGCTTAGAACAGGGCGCGAACACCGGGGAGCTGTTTTTT

j_call: TRBJ2-7
clone_size: .
v_call: TRBV24-1
d_call: TRBD1
cdr3_aa: CATSEGRGFDEQYF
cdr3_nt: TGTGCCACCAGTGAGGGCAGGGGGTTCGACGAGCAGTACTTC

j_call: TRBJ1-2
clone_size: .
v_call: TRBV5-6
d_call: .
cdr3_aa: CASSPGGGKDGYTF
cdr3_nt: TGTGCCAGCAGCCCTGGGGGGGGAAAGGATGGCTACACCTTC

j_call: TRBJ2-4
clone_size: .
v_call: TRBV5-6
d_call: TRBD1
cdr3_aa: CASSSPRQGGIQYF
cdr3_nt: TGTGCCAGCAGCTCCCCCCGACAGGGGGGAATTCAGTACTTC

j_call: TRBJ2-1
clone_size: .
v_call: TRBV19
d_call: TRBD2
cdr3_aa: CASSPRDRVTSGGIFSYNEQFF
cdr3_nt: TGTGCCAGTAGTCCCCGGGACAGGGTCACTAGCGGGGGGATTTTCTCCTACAATGAGCAGTTCTTC

j_call: TRBJ2-1
clone_size: .
v_call: TRBV5-1
d_call: TRBD2
cdr3_aa: CASSLAASGGANEQFF
cdr3_nt: TGCGCCAGCAGCTTGGCCGCTAGCGGGGGGGCCAATGAGCAGTTCTTC

j_call: TRBJ2-7
clone_size: .
v_call: TRBV6-6
d_call: TRBD2
cdr3_aa: CASSYSKLAGVYEQYF
cdr3_nt: TGTGCCAGCAGTTACTCGAAATTAGCGGGGGTCTACGAGCAGTACTTC

j_call: TRBJ1-1
clone_size: .
v_call: TRBV25-1
d_call: .
cdr3_aa: CASSEYGGAAFF
cdr3_nt: TGTGCCAGCAGTGAATACGGAGGGGCAGCTTTCTTT

j_call: TRBJ2-2
clone_size: .
v_call: TRBV30
d_call: .
cdr3_aa: CAWSVPDKNTGELFF
cdr3_nt: TGTGCCTGGAGTGTACCGGACAAGAACACCGGGGAGCTGTTTTTT

j_call: TRBJ1-6
clone_size: .
v_call: TRBV5-1
d_call: TRBD1
cdr3_aa: CASSRDRGNSPLHF
cdr3_nt: TGCGCCAGCAGCCGTGACAGGGGGAATTCACCCCTCCACTTT

j_call: TRBJ2-1
clone_size: .
v_call: TRBV19
d_call: TRBD2
cdr3_aa: CASRSASGYNEQFF
cdr3_nt: TGTGCCAGTAGGTCGGCTAGCGGCTACAATGAGCAGTTCTTC

j_call: TRBJ1-2
clone_size: .
v_call: TRBV5-1
d_call: .
cdr3_aa: CASSSGGRTNYGYTF
cdr3_nt: TGCGCCAGCAGCTCCGGAGGACGGACTAACTATGGCTACACCTTC

j_call: TRBJ2-1
clone_size: few
v_call: TRBV2
d_call: TRBD1
cdr3_aa: CASSDWQGANEQFF
cdr3_nt: TGTGCCAGCAGTGATTGGCAGGGGGCGAATGAGCAGTTCTTC

j_call: TRBJ1-3
clone_size: .
v_call: TRBV18
d_call: TRBD1
cdr3_aa: CASSQDRGNTIYF
cdr3_nt: TGTGCCAGCTCACAGGACAGGGGAAACACCATATATTTT

j_call: TRBJ2-7
clone_size: .
v_call: TRBV2
d_call: TRBD1
cdr3_aa: CASSEETGPYEQYF
cdr3_nt: TGTGCCAGCAGTGAAGAGACAGGGCCCTACGAGCAGTACTTC

j_call: TRBJ2-2
clone_size: .
v_call: TRBV18
d_call: .
cdr3_aa: CASSPSQTLNTGELFF
cdr3_nt: TGTGCCAGCTCACCAAGTCAGACATTGAACACCGGGGAGCTGTTTTTT

j_call: TRBJ1-1
clone_size: .
v_call: TRBV7-3
d_call: .
cdr3_aa: CASSLKGGGRVTEAFF
cdr3_nt: TGTGCCAGCAGCTTAAAAGGCGGGGGACGTGTCACTGAAGCTTTCTTT

j_call: TRBJ2-6
clone_size: .
v_call: TRBV7-6
d_call: .
cdr3_aa: CASSPTPYSGANVLTF
cdr3_nt: TGTGCCAGCAGCCCAACTCCATACTCTGGGGCCAACGTCCTGACTTTC

j_call: TRBJ2-5
clone_size: once
v_call: TRBV28
d_call: TRBD1
cdr3_aa: CASSLPTGTGVETQYF
cdr3_nt: TGTGCCAGCAGTTTACCGACCGGGACAGGGGTCGAGACCCAGTACTTC

j_call: TRBJ2-1
clone_size: .
v_call: TRBV25-1
d_call: .
cdr3_aa: CASSGNRKYNEQFF
cdr3_nt: TGTGCCAGCAGTGGAAATAGAAAATACAATGAGCAGTTCTTC

j_call: TRBJ1-3
clone_size: .
v_call: TRBV30
d_call: .
cdr3_aa: CAWTTGGNTIYF
cdr3_nt: TGTGCCTGGACGACTGGCGGAAACACCATATATTTT

j_call: TRBJ2-5
clone_size: once
v_call: TRBV11-2
d_call: .
cdr3_aa: CASSPPGETQYF
cdr3_nt: TGTGCCAGCAGCCCCCCGGGGGAGACCCAGTACTTC

j_call: TRBJ1-2
clone_size: .
v_call: TRBV5-4
d_call: .
cdr3_aa: CASSFPEITYGYTF
cdr3_nt: TGTGCCAGCAGCTTCCCTGAGATTACTTATGGCTACACCTTC

j_call: TRBJ1-5
clone_size: .
v_call: TRBV6-2/TRBV6-3
d_call: .
cdr3_aa: CASSYRGPVLGPQHF
cdr3_nt: TGTGCCAGCAGTTACAGGGGCCCGGTACTCGGGCCCCAGCATTTT

j_call: TRBJ2-7
clone_size: .
v_call: TRBV27
d_call: TRBD1
cdr3_aa: CASRGQGSYEQYF
cdr3_nt: TGTGCCAGCAGGGGACAGGGCTCCTACGAGCAGTACTTC

j_call: TRBJ2-7
clone_size: .
v_call: TRBV18
d_call: TRBD2
cdr3_aa: CASSPPTSGGMYEQYF
cdr3_nt: TGTGCCAGCTCACCACCCACCAGCGGGGGGATGTACGAGCAGTACTTC

j_call: TRBJ2-1
clone_size: .
v_call: TRBV7-6
d_call: TRBD1
cdr3_aa: CASSPQGAYNEQFF
cdr3_nt: TGTGCCAGCAGCCCACAGGGGGCCTACAATGAGCAGTTCTTC

j_call: TRBJ1-1
clone_size: .
v_call: TRBV23-1
d_call: .
cdr3_aa: CANQRSGNTEAFF
cdr3_nt: TGCGCCAACCAGAGATCAGGGAACACTGAAGCTTTCTTT

j_call: TRBJ1-5
clone_size: .
v_call: TRBV19
d_call: TRBD1
cdr3_aa: CASSIRQGVIGGPQHF
cdr3_nt: TGTGCCAGTAGTATCCGACAGGGGGTCATAGGGGGGCCCCAGCATTTT

j_call: TRBJ1-6
clone_size: .
v_call: TRBV30
d_call: .
cdr3_aa: CAWSSTGPLHF
cdr3_nt: TGTGCCTGGAGTTCTACAGGGCCCCTCCACTTT

j_call: TRBJ1-1
clone_size: .
v_call: TRBV18
d_call: .
cdr3_aa: CASSLSQGLSGTEAFF
cdr3_nt: TGTGCCAGCTCATTATCCCAGGGACTCTCTGGCACTGAAGCTTTCTTT

j_call: TRBJ1-5
clone_size: few
v_call: TRBV2
d_call: .
cdr3_aa: CASSPDLTGISNQPQHF
cdr3_nt: TGTGCCAGCAGCCCCGATTTAACAGGAATTAGCAATCAGCCCCAGCATTTT

j_call: TRBJ1-2
clone_size: .
v_call: TRBV19
d_call: .
cdr3_aa: CASSPQEGGYTF
cdr3_nt: TGTGCCAGTAGTCCCCAGGAGGGGGGCTACACCTTC

j_call: TRBJ2-7
clone_size: few
v_call: TRBV27
d_call: .
cdr3_aa: CASSFPGLREQYF
cdr3_nt: TGTGCCAGCAGCTTTCCGGGGTTACGCGAGCAGTACTTC

j_call: TRBJ2-6
clone_size: .
v_call: TRBV5-8
d_call: TRBD1
cdr3_aa: CASSVGQGLSGANVLTF
cdr3_nt: TGTGCCAGCAGCGTGGGACAGGGGCTCTCTGGGGCCAACGTCCTGACTTTC

j_call: TRBJ1-2
clone_size: .
v_call: TRBV9
d_call: TRBD1
cdr3_aa: CASSPRQGYYGYTF
cdr3_nt: TGTGCCAGCAGCCCCCGACAGGGTTACTATGGCTACACCTTC

j_call: TRBJ2-2
clone_size: few
v_call: TRBV24-1
d_call: TRBD1
cdr3_aa: CATSDTTGGMVAGELFF
cdr3_nt: TGTGCCACCAGTGATACAACAGGGGGCATGGTAGCCGGGGAGCTGTTTTTT

j_call: TRBJ1-1
clone_size: .
v_call: TRBV10-3
d_call: TRBD1
cdr3_aa: CAIRPGQEMNTEAFF
cdr3_nt: TGTGCCATCAGGCCTGGACAGGAGATGAACACTGAAGCTTTCTTT

j_call: TRBJ1-2
clone_size: .
v_call: TRBV27
d_call: .
cdr3_aa: CASSLGRGGGYTF
cdr3_nt: TGTGCCAGCAGTTTAGGCAGGGGCGGCGGCTACACCTTC